Following are 25 T cell receptor beta chains from one sample sequenced in a study of CD8+CD57+ T cells in acquired aplastic anemia. Patients chosen for sequencing had CD8+CD57+ cells that had expanded, as shown by flow cytometry. Profiles of TCR beta VDJ and CDR3 were generated from a genomic DNA template. TCRdb ran MiXCR on the reads and lists one entry per CDR3 protein. The data contain 450,000 to 600,000 distinct CDR3 sequences, roughly 34% of them singletons. The sample taken for sequencing was sorted CD4+, CD8+, or CD8+CD57+ T cells (not recorded which) from PBMCs. The receptor source for this set is a human donor with aplastic anemia.

Many counts were recorded for this clonotype. The chain combines TRBV7-9 with TRBJ2-5; no clear D gene. CDR3 length: 14 amino acids. Looked up from germline, CDR1 is SEHNR and CDR2 is FQNEAQ (reference sequence). Trimming stripped 3 bases from V and 3 bases from J, with 11 bases between. CDR3 DNA sequence: TGTGCCAGCAGCTTCCGGACGGAAAAAGAGACCCAGTACTTC. It codes for CASSFRTEKETQYF.

This clonotype was detected ten times or more. The rearrangement joins TRBV5-1 to TRBJ2-7; D uncertain. In germline, CDR1 is SGHRS, CDR2 YFSETQ. The CDR3 totals 12 residues. V was shortened by 1 base and J by 7 bases, with 9 bases between the two germline ends. CDR3 nucleotides: TGCGCCAGCAGCTTGAGATCGGAGGAGCAGTACTTC. This gives the protein CASSLRSEEQYF.

Of note for this clonotype: One base away lies a much larger clone, so this may be a sequencing read error. The rearrangement uses TRBV10-2 and TRBJ1-5; D remains unclear. This CDR3 is built from 18 residues. CDR1 WSHSY and CDR2 SAAADI come from the germline V gene. In DNA, the CDR3 is TGCGCCAGCAGTGAGTCGAATTCACCGTCGGCCCACAATCGGCCCCAGCATTTT. Translated: CASSESNSPSAHNRPQHF.

The sample holds many counts of this clonotype. This chain uses TRBV19 with TRBJ1-6; 7 bases agree with TRBD1. V shed 6 bases and J 4 bases; nucleotides not matched to a gene: 9. The CDR3 totals 16 residues. CDR1 and CDR2 (germline): LNHDA, SQIVND (reference sequence). CDR3 in DNA: TGTGCCAGTAGCACGTTGGGACAGACATATAATTCACCCCTCCACTTT. Translating it yields CASSTLGQTYNSPLHF.

The chain carries TRBV12-3 or TRBV12-4 and TRBJ2-2, with a weak D call TRBD1 (6 bases). The CDR3 is 15 amino acids. V lost 5 bases to trimming and J lost 3 bases, with 13 bases between them. The CDR3 sequence is CASSKQGPYTGELFF. The DNA of the CDR3 is TGTGCCAGCAGTAAACAGGGCCCCTACACCGGGGAGCTGTTTTTT.

The table lists this clonotype with many counts. The V call is TRBV2, the J call TRBJ2-2; 8 bases match TRBD1. The CDR3 has 13 residues. The V segment lost 4 bases and the J segment 10 bases; nucleotides outside the gene matches: 5. Looked up from germline, CDR1 is SNHLY and CDR2 is FYNNEI. CDR3 DNA: TGTGCCAGCAGTGTGGACAGGGAGAAGGAGCTGTTTTTT. As protein: CASSVDREKELFF. The full variable domain, in which reference TRBV2 and TRBJ2-2 provide the parts outside the CDR3, is EPEVTQTPSHQVTQMGQEVILRCVPISNHLYFYWYRQILGQKVEFLVSFYNNEISEKSEIFDDQFSVERPDGSNFTLKIRSTKLEDSAMYFCASSVDREKELFFGEGSRLTVL.

Ten or more counts support this clonotype. The J gene is TRBJ1-5, the V gene TRBV24-1; 9 nucleotides agree with TRBD1. Germline CDR1 KGHDR, CDR2 SFDVKD. This CDR3 spans 15 amino acids. J gave up 9 bases and V 3 bases, and 8 bases lay outside the gene matches. The CDR3 is CATSDMTGGDWPQHF. CDR3 coding DNA: TGTGCCACCAGTGATATGACAGGGGGGGATTGGCCCCAGCATTTT.

Note on this clonotype: The junction and the germline gene differ at one end; a read error may be behind it. The CDR3 nucleotides are TGTGCCAGCGGACGGACAGGGGGAGATACGCGGTATTTT. Translating it yields CASGRTGGDTRYF. The rearrangement uses TRBV25-1 and TRBJ2-3, with TRBD1 identical over 10 bases. The CDR3 contains 13 residues. CDR1 and CDR2 from the germline V gene are MGHDK and SYGVNS.

This clonotype showed up just a few times. The chain carries TRBV20-1 and TRBJ1-3; TRBD1 matches at 7 bases. The CDR3 has 15 residues. Germline V lookup: CDR1 DFQATT, CDR2 SNEGSKA (reference sequence). The junction had 7 bases not matched to a gene; V was cut back by 5 bases and J by 0 bases. This CDR3 is CSAPRQGDSGNTIYF. The DNA of the CDR3 is TGCAGTGCTCCCCGACAGGGCGACTCTGGAAACACCATATATTTT.

The chain joins TRBV25-1 to TRBJ1-1, with a weak D call TRBD1 (5 bases). The CDR3 is 13 residues long. The germline V gene encodes CDR1 MGHDK and CDR2 SYGVNS. The CDR3 region has the DNA TGTGCGGCTAAGGGACGGTTGAACACTGAAGCTTTCTTT. It yields the protein CAAKGRLNTEAFF.

This sequence joins TRBV19 and TRBJ2-7, with D maybe TRBD1 (6 bases). This CDR3 spans 11 amino acids. The germline gives CDR1 LNHDA, CDR2 SQIVND (reference sequence). The germline V and J ends were trimmed by 3 bases and 7 bases, with 7 bases remaining between them. The CDR3 DNA sequence: TGTGCCAGTAGTATTGACAGGGAGCAGTACTTC. Protein sequence: CASSIDREQYF. The entire variable domain, with the rest obtained from reference TRBV19 and TRBJ2-7, is as follows: DGGITQSPKYLFRKEGQNVTLSCEQNLNHDAMYWYRQDPGQGLRLIYYSQIVNDFQKGDIAEGYSVSREKKESFPLTVTSAQKNPTAFYLCASSIDREQYFGPGTRLTVT.

The V gene is TRBV20-1, the J gene TRBJ1-1, with D possibly being TRBD1 (5 bases). Germline V gives CDR1 DFQATT, CDR2 SNEGSKA (reference sequence). The CDR3 sequence is 17 residues long. V was clipped by 0 bases and J by 7 bases, with 24 bases between them. CDR3 residues: CSARDLDSRIQGSEAFF. CDR3 sequence (DNA): TGCAGTGCTAGAGATCTTGACTCCCGGATCCAGGGAAGTGAAGCTTTCTTT.

As regards this clonotype: This sequence may be a read error, since a much larger clone differs from it by one base. The chain has TRBV24-1 and TRBJ2-3; the D gene is possibly TRBD1 (5 bases). The CDR3 loop spans 13 amino acids. The V end was cut by 10 bases, the J end by 2 bases, with 12 bases between. In germline, CDR1 is KGHDR, CDR2 SFDVKD. CDR3 in DNA: TGTGCCACTGGGGCAGAAATCACAGATACGCAGTATTTT. As protein: CATGAEITDTQYF.

This clonotype was counted ten times or more. The rearrangement links TRBV12-3 or TRBV12-4 to TRBJ1-2; no reliable D call. CDR3 length equals 12 residues. The V end was cut by 1 base, the J end by 8 bases, with 8 bases between. In DNA form, the CDR3 reads TGTGCCAGCAGTTTAGAAGGGATCGGCTACACCTTC. It yields the protein CASSLEGIGYTF.

This clonotype was counted between two and nine times. This sequence joins TRBV15 and TRBJ2-7, with D tentatively TRBD2 (7 bases). The V end lost 0 bases, the J end lost 6 bases, and 12 bases lay between the germline ends. The CDR3 totals 14 residues. The germline V gene has CDR1 LNHNV and CDR2 YYDKDF (reference sequence). CDR3 nucleotides: TGTGCCACCAGCAGAGAGGGCGGGGGCGGCGAGCAGTACTTC. Protein: CATSREGGGGEQYF.

This clonotype was observed many times. J is TRBJ1-2 and V is TRBV24-1; the D gene is possibly TRBD1 (5 bases). Germline loops: CDR1 KGHDR, CDR2 SFDVKD. The CDR3 has 13 residues. V lost 5 bases to trimming and J lost 7 bases, with 13 bases between them. The CDR3 nucleotides are TGTGCCACCAGTGGTTCGCAGGGATTTGGCTACACCTTC. Its translation is CATSGSQGFGYTF.

The chain has TRBV11-1 and TRBJ1-3; perhaps TRBD1 as D (5 bases). The V end lost 4 bases, the J end lost 0 bases, and 16 bases lay between the germline ends. This CDR3 has 17 amino acids. The germline gives CDR1 SGHAT, CDR2 FQDESV (reference sequence). As DNA, the CDR3 is TGTGCCAGCAGCTCACCGGGGACCGACCTCTCTGGAAACACCATATATTTT. Translated, it gives CASSSPGTDLSGNTIYF.

This clonotype has ten or more counts. This chain links TRBV14 with TRBJ1-3; D gene ambiguous. Germline V gene lookup returns CDR1 SGHDN and CDR2 FVKESK. The germline V and J ends were trimmed by 7 bases and 0 bases, with 7 bases remaining between them. The CDR3 covers 13 residues. The CDR3 here is CASTVSSGNTIYF. The DNA of the CDR3 is TGTGCCAGCACCGTCAGCTCTGGAAACACCATATATTTT.

Comment on this clonotype: Since no conserved phenylalanine or tryptophan closes the CDR3, a read error is the likely cause. It is unclear where the CDR3 begins or ends on the DNA, so no DNA is shown, and the CDR3 is as TCRdb lists it. The CDR3 loop reads CASSEGLGGGY. The V and J genes are TRBV2 and TRBJ1-6; the table's D call of TRBD1 was not tested on the DNA. The CDR3 spans 11 residues, counting both ends. The V gene's germline CDR1 is SNHLY and CDR2 FYNNEI.

This clonotype occurred a few times. V gene TRBV11-2 combines with J gene TRBJ1-6, with 8 bases that match TRBD1. Trimming took 1 base from V and 0 from J; bases not matched to a gene: 8. Germline V gene data show CDR1 as SGHAT and CDR2 as FQNNGV. The CDR3 length is 19 residues. CDR3 DNA sequence: TGTGCCAGCAGCTTAGTCCCGGGACAGGTTTTCTCCTATAATTCACCCCTCCACTTT. It codes for CASSLVPGQVFSYNSPLHF.

This clonotype was picked up many times. V usage is TRBV29-1 and J usage is TRBJ1-2; no firm D call. V lost 5 bases to trimming and J lost 2 bases, with 9 bases between them. This CDR3 is built from 12 residues. Germline V CDR1 and CDR2: SQVTM, ANQGSEA. The chain's CDR3 is CSVPDWNYGYTF. The CDR3 DNA follows: TGCAGCGTTCCTGACTGGAACTATGGCTACACCTTC.

In its sample, this clonotype was seen once. The chain's CDR3 is CASSEGLEEQYF. CDR3 DNA sequence: TGCGCCAGCAGCGAGGGACTAGAAGAGCAGTACTTC. This chain joins TRBV5-1 and TRBJ2-7; 8 nucleotides line up with TRBD2. Germline-derived CDR1 and CDR2 are SGHRS and YFSETQ. This CDR3 spans 12 amino acids. J was trimmed by 7 bases and V by 4 bases; bases with no gene match: 4.

This clonotype has at least ten counts. The V gene is TRBV6-2 or TRBV6-3, the J gene TRBJ1-5; the D gene is possibly TRBD1 (5 bases). The CDR3 has 13 amino acids. Trimming cost V 6 bases and J 6 bases, with 12 bases left between them. Germline V gives CDR1 MNHEY, CDR2 SVGEGT. The CDR3 nucleotides are TGTGCCAGCAGATCTGAGGGGCTTCAGCCCCAGCATTTT. Amino acids: CASRSEGLQPQHF.

This clonotype turned up a few times. The chain recombines TRBV29-1 with TRBJ2-1; D is ambiguous. With 4 bases removed from V and 6 bases from J, the gap between germline ends came to 10 bases. Germline CDR1 reads SQVTM; CDR2 reads ANQGSEA. The CDR3 is 12 amino acids. CDR3 loop: CSVGPGFNEQFF. Written as DNA, the CDR3 is TGCAGCGTTGGCCCGGGTTTCAATGAGCAGTTCTTC.

CDR3 in amino acids: CASSLAKPGPMVGYTF. CDR3 sequence (DNA): TGTGCCAGCAGCTTGGCCAAACCGGGCCCTATGGTGGGCTACACCTTC. The chain joins TRBV5-6 to TRBJ1-2; no firm D call. V shed 0 bases and J shed 8 bases, with 20 bases lying between them. The germline CDR1 and CDR2 sequences are SGHDT and YYEEEE. This CDR3 has 16 amino acids.